Only a few counts were recorded for the clone carrying this T cell receptor (beta chain). This record belongs to a study of regulatory T cells in long-lasting Graves disease. In building TCR beta libraries, iRepertoire HTBI primers were used together with Arm-PCR of CDR3 regions. Each CDR3 protein is one row after TCRdb ran MiXCR on the multiplex PCR reads. The sample yields 450,000 to 500,000 distinct CDR3 sequences, under 20% seen once. Time point indicated: newly diagnosed GD, antithyroid drugs for less than 3 months. From RNA extracted from PBMCs, the TCR library was made. CDR1 is MDHEN and CDR2 is SYDVKM in the germline V gene. CDR3 size: 13 residues. Between the trimmed V and J ends, which lost 6 bases and 1 base, there was a span of 9 bases. These records were also assigned to another study, of T cells in Graves' hyperthyroidism and ophthalmopathy. That investigation notes: Patients aged 18 to 65 had newly diagnosed hyperthyroidism that had lasted under 2 months.

Specimen: peripheral blood mononuclear cells (PBMCs), collected at new diagnosis, from a patient treated with antithyroid drugs. The chain joins TRBV28 to TRBJ1-1; the D is unclear. This receptor was identified in a man in his forties with Graves disease. CDR3 sequence (DNA): TGTGCCAGCAGGGCGGTTCCGAACACTGAAGCTTTCTTT. Residues: CASRAVPNTEAFF.